These 20 T cell receptor beta chains were sequenced from one sample in a study of control samples from healthy donors and cancer patients (TCRdb year 2020). Libraries were prepared through the immunoSEQ multiplex PCR assay. TCRdb's version of the immuneACCESS table is confined to in-frame rearrangements and falls short of the full clone set. An unresolved V gene accounts for under half of the shortfall where checked; the remainder is of unknown origin. Present in this sample are fewer than 200,000 clones, around 93% of which were seen just once. Over 3.5% of the sample lies in the top ten. The sample consisted of blood. Receptors originate from a woman aged 55-70 years in good health.

The chain links TRBV28 to TRBJ1-2; D is unclear. Germline values: CDR1 MDHEN, CDR2 SYDVKM. V shed 1 base and J shed 8 bases, with 5 bases lying between them. The CDR3 totals 11 residues. The CDR3, as DNA: TGTGCCAGCAGTTTATCACGAGGCTACACCTTC. Protein product: CASSLSRGYTF.

The chain combines TRBV25-1 with TRBJ1-1; D ambiguous. CDR3 length: 15 amino acids. Germline V lookup: CDR1 MGHDK, CDR2 SYGVNS. With 5 bases removed from V and 0 bases from J, the gap between germline ends came to 13 bases. The CDR3 loop reads CASSSLRDLNTEAFF. CDR3 coding DNA: TGTGCCAGCAGTTCCTTGAGGGATTTGAACACTGAAGCTTTCTTT.

The sample holds a few counts of this clone. The rearrangement uses TRBV20-1 and TRBJ2-2; D gene unclear. V lost 3 bases and J lost 2, with 10 bases in between. The CDR3 is 14 amino acids. Germline CDR1 is DFQATT and CDR2 is SNEGSKA (reference sequence). The CDR3 sequence is CSASPSVNTGELFF. The CDR3 DNA is TGCAGTGCTAGTCCCAGCGTCAACACCGGGGAGCTGTTTTTT.

The rearrangement links TRBV9 to TRBJ1-4, with 7 bases matching TRBD1. Looked up from germline, CDR1 is SGDLS and CDR2 is YYNGEE. Germline trimming cut 4 bases from V and 4 bases from J; bases unmatched to any gene: 4. The CDR3 sequence is 14 residues long. CDR3 sequence (DNA): TGTGCCAGCAGCACCGGGACAGATAATGAAAAACTGTTTTTT. It yields the protein CASSTGTDNEKLFF.

The chain recombines TRBV5-6 with TRBJ2-3; 9 bases match TRBD2. Germline V gives CDR1 SGHDT, CDR2 YYEEEE. The V segment lost 0 bases and the J segment 2 bases; nucleotides outside the gene matches: 7. This CDR3 comprises 17 residues. CDR3 residues: CASSLVLAGRNTDTQYF. The CDR3 DNA is TGTGCCAGCAGCTTGGTGCTAGCGGGGAGGAACACAGATACGCAGTATTTT.

The J gene is TRBJ1-5, the V gene TRBV19, with D unclear. CDR3 size: 14 residues. V lost 2 bases and J lost 3, with 8 bases in between. Germline V gives CDR1 LNHDA, CDR2 SQIVND (reference sequence). Here the CDR3 DNA reads TGTGCCAGTAGTATATTGGTATCCAATCAGCCCCAGCATTTT. Translated: CASSILVSNQPQHF.

This chain links TRBV4-2 with TRBJ2-4; 7 nucleotides line up with TRBD2. CDR3 length: 17 amino acids. V shed 3 bases, J shed 0 bases, and the junction held 8 bases outside the gene matches. CDR1 LGHNA and CDR2 YNFKEQ come from the germline V gene. CDR3 amino acids: CASSQGLTELAKNIQYF. CDR3 coding DNA: TGTGCCAGCAGCCAGGGACTAACTGAACTAGCCAAAAACATTCAGTACTTC.

As for this clone: This sample includes further DNA sequences coding for the same CDR3. V is TRBV2 and J is TRBJ2-2; the D gene could be TRBD1 or TRBD2 (6 bases each). Germline-derived CDR1 and CDR2 are SNHLY and FYNNEI. This CDR3 spans 18 amino acids. Trimming took 1 base from V and 4 from J, leaving 19 bases between them. The DNA for the CDR3 is TGTGCCAGCAGTGAAGGGGGTCGGGGGCGGCGAGTCACCGGGGAGCTGTTTTTT. As protein: CASSEGGRGRRVTGELFF. The full variable domain, completed using reference TRBV2 and TRBJ2-2, is EPEVTQTPSHQVTQMGQEVILRCVPISNHLYFYWYRQILGQKVEFLVSFYNNEISEKSEIFDDQFSVERPDGSNFTLKIRSTKLEDSAMYFCASSEGGRGRRVTGELFFGEGSRLTVL.

This chain uses TRBV2 with TRBJ1-6; TRBD1 matches 9 bases. Looked up from germline, CDR1 is SNHLY and CDR2 is FYNNEI. The CDR3 is 14 amino acids. Trimming took 3 bases from V and 11 from J; bases not matched to a gene: 5. DNA of the CDR3: TGTGCCAGCAGTGAGACAGGGGGGCAGGCACCCCTCCACTTT. Residues: CASSETGGQAPLHF.

The V call is TRBV7-2, the J call TRBJ1-1; tentatively, D is TRBD1 (6 bases). From germline, CDR1 is SGHTA and CDR2 FQGNSA. V lost 1 base and J lost 4, with 10 bases in between. The CDR3 sequence is 14 residues long. CDR3 nucleotide sequence: TGTGCCAGCAGCTTAGACCACAGGGCCACTGAAGCTTTCTTT. Its protein product is CASSLDHRATEAFF.

The V gene is TRBV3-1 (or the pseudogene TRBV3-2), the J gene TRBJ2-7; D is ambiguous. The germline V gene encodes CDR1 LGHDT and CDR2 YNNKEL (reference sequence). The CDR3 is 13 amino acids. Trimming left V 2 bases short and J 5 bases short, with 10 bases between. DNA for the CDR3: TGTGCCAGCAGCCAACAACGGAAAGACGAGCAGTACTTC. Amino acids: CASSQQRKDEQYF.

The DNA of the CDR3 is TGTGCCAGCAGTGAAGCCAGGACAGGTCCGAGTGGGCAGTTCTTC. It is translated as CASSEARTGPSGQFF. J is TRBJ2-1 and V is TRBV2; 7 bases align to TRBD1. The CDR3 extends over 15 amino acids. Germline trimming cut 0 bases from V and 12 bases from J; bases unmatched to any gene: 11. The germline gives CDR1 SNHLY, CDR2 FYNNEI. Full variable domain (remainder filled in from reference TRBV2 and TRBJ2-1): EPEVTQTPSHQVTQMGQEVILRCVPISNHLYFYWYRQILGQKVEFLVSFYNNEISEKSEIFDDQFSVERPDGSNFTLKIRSTKLEDSAMYFCASSEARTGPSGQFFGPGTRLTVL.

V usage is TRBV9 and J usage is TRBJ2-1; possibly TRBD1 or TRBD2 for D (6 bases each). This CDR3 spans 14 amino acids. Germline CDR1 SGDLS, CDR2 YYNGEE. Trimming took off 0 bases at V and 9 bases at J, with 13 bases between the two ends. CDR3 loop: CASSVAGARGEQFF. The CDR3 DNA reads as TGTGCCAGCAGCGTAGCGGGGGCCCGGGGTGAGCAGTTCTTC.

The V gene is TRBV5-4, the J gene TRBJ2-5, with 12 bases matching TRBD2. Unmatched junction bases numbered 10, after V lost 2 bases and J lost 2 bases. Germline V gives CDR1 SGHNT, CDR2 YYREEE (reference sequence). The CDR3 runs to 18 residues. In DNA, the CDR3 is TGTGCCAGCAGCTTCCTAGCGGGGGGGCTCCCTCTTCAAGAGACCCAGTACTTC. Amino acids: CASSFLAGGLPLQETQYF.

The chain has TRBV9 and TRBJ2-5; 9 bases are a match to TRBD2. This CDR3 is built from 15 residues. Trimming at V came to 4 bases and at J to 5 bases, leaving 9 bases not matched to a gene. Germline CDR1 is SGDLS and CDR2 is YYNGEE. CDR3 amino acids: CASSQNAGGRETQYF. As DNA, the CDR3 is TGTGCCAGCAGCCAAAATGCGGGGGGGCGGGAGACCCAGTACTTC.

The gene calls are TRBV6-2 or TRBV6-3 and TRBJ1-1; the D is unclear. The V end lost 0 bases, the J end lost 1 base, and 6 bases lay between the germline ends. The CDR3 sequence is 14 residues long. CDR1 is MNHEY, CDR2 SVGEGT, per germline. In nucleotides, the CDR3 is TGTGCCAGCAGTTACTCGGACTGGAACACTGAAGCTTTCTTT. This codes for CASSYSDWNTEAFF.

This CDR3 is CASSSRTSANTGELFF. Here the CDR3 DNA reads TGTGCCAGCAGCAGCAGGACTAGCGCGAACACCGGGGAGCTGTTTTTT. The chain has TRBV7-2 and TRBJ2-2; 9 bases are shared with TRBD2. CDR3 length equals 16 residues. With V trimmed by 5 bases and J by 0 bases, 4 bases remained unmatched. CDR1 and CDR2 (germline): SGHTA, FQGNSA.

This clone was seen just once. The chain links TRBV11-2 to TRBJ2-1; D is possibly TRBD1 or TRBD2 (6 bases each). V was trimmed by 1 base and J by 9 bases, leaving 16 bases between them. The germline V gene has CDR1 SGHAT and CDR2 FQNNGV. CDR3 length: 15 amino acids. CDR3 protein: CASSLASGRGPEQFF. The CDR3 DNA sequence: TGTGCCAGCAGCTTAGCCTCGGGTCGGGGGCCTGAGCAGTTCTTC.

This sequence joins TRBV24-1 and TRBJ2-1; D possibly uses TRBD1 or TRBD2 (5 bases each). Germline CDR1 KGHDR, CDR2 SFDVKD. V lost 9 bases and J 6 bases, leaving 14 bases between the germline ends. The CDR3 runs to 13 residues. CDR3 bases: TGTGCCACCTCGCGGACTGGGGGCAATGAGCAGTTCTTC. This gives the protein CATSRTGGNEQFF.

V is TRBV3-1 (or the pseudogene TRBV3-2) and J is TRBJ1-3, with D maybe TRBD1 (5 bases). The V and J ends lost 4 bases and 0 bases respectively, with 16 bases between them. This CDR3 spans 17 amino acids. Per the germline V gene, CDR1 is LGHDT and CDR2 is YNNKEL (reference sequence). In DNA, the CDR3 is TGTGCCAGCAGCCGCGGGCAAGCTGGGGGCTCTGGAAACACCATATATTTT. Protein sequence: CASSRGQAGGSGNTIYF.